This T cell receptor (beta chain) comes out of a study of OX40 agonist ivuxolimab in advanced cancers. Per the germline V gene, CDR1 is SQVTM and CDR2 is ANQGSEA. This CDR3 spans 18 amino acids. V dropped 2 bases and J dropped 2; count of bases not matched to a gene: 17. Libraries were prepared by immunoSEQ multiplex PCR; TCRdb keeps only in-frame clonotypes and omits some of them. The sample yields about 50,000 clones, 93% seen once. The receptor was isolated from an adult with an advanced solid tumor such as melanoma, head and neck, liver or kidney cancer. The chain joins TRBV29-1 to TRBJ1-2; 7 bases are a match to TRBD1. The sequences come from CD4+ or CD8+ T cells sorted from blood, collected in a trial of the OX40 agonist ivuxolimab. The CDR3 here is CSVEFLDKSGTDNYGYTF. As DNA, the CDR3 is TGCAGCGTTGAATTCTTGGACAAAAGCGGGACAGACAACTATGGCTACACCTTC.